Described below is a single TCR beta chain sequence and its context. The antigen is unknown. The data were obtained in a study of cytomegalovirus exposure and HLA in healthy donors. Germline loops: CDR1 MNHEY, CDR2 SVGAGI. V was shortened by 5 bases and J by 3 bases, with 16 bases between the two germline ends. The CDR3 is 15 residues long. The study ran its PCR with 60 Vbeta and 13 Jbeta primers. Generated by immunoSEQ multiplex PCR, the TCRdb table keeps only in-frame clones and is missing some. The sample records around 190,000 clones, about four fifths being singletons. Findings and caveats of the study: According to an earlier analysis, most TCR beta V segments yielded productive rearrangements about 90% or about 30% of the time.

The chain carries TRBV6-5 and TRBJ1-2, with D perhaps TRBD1 (5 bases). The sequence was obtained from a man between 40 and 49 years old in good health and CMV-seropositive. Sequencing used PBMCs. CDR3 DNA: TGTGCCAGCAGTAAGGGACTCTCTGGGGACTATGGCTACACCTTC. This gives the protein CASSKGLSGDYGYTF.